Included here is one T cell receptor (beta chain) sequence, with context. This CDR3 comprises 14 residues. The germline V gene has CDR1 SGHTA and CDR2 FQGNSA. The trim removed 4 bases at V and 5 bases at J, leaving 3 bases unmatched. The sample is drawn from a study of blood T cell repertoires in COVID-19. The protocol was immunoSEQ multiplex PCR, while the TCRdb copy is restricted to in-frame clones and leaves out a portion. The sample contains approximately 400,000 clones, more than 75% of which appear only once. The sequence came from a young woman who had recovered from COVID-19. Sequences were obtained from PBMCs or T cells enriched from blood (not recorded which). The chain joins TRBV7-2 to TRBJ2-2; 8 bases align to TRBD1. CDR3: CASSSQGATGELFF. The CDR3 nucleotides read TGTGCCAGCAGCTCCCAGGGGGCGACCGGGGAGCTGTTTTTT. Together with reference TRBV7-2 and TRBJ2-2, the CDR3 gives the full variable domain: GAGVSQSPSNKVTEKGKDVELRCDPISGHTALYWYRQSLGQGLEFLIYFQGNSAPDKSGLPSDRFSAERTGGSVSTLTIQRTQQEDSAVYLCASSSQGATGELFFGEGSRLTVL.